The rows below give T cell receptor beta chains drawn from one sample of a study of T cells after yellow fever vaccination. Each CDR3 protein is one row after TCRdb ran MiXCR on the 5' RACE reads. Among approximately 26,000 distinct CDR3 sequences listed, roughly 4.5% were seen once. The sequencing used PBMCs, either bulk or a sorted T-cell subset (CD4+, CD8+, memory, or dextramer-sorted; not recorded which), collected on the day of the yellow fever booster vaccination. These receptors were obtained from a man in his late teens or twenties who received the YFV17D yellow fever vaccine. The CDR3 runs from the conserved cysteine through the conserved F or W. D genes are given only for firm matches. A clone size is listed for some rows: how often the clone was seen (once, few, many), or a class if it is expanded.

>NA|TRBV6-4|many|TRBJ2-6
TGTGCCAGCAGTCAAAACTCTGGGGCCAACGTCCTGACTTTC
CASSQNSGANVLTF
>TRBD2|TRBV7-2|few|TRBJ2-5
TGTGCCAGCAGCTCTGGACTAGCGAGGGAGACCCAGTACTTC
CASSSGLARETQYF
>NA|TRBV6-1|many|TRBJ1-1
TGTGCCAGCAAAACAGGGGAAGCTTTCTTT
CASKTGEAFF
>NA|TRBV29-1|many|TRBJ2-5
TGCAGCGTTGAAGATCAGGAGGGGGGGACCCAGTACTTC
CSVEDQEGGTQYF
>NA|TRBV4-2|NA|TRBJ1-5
TGTGCCAGCAGCCAGCCGGACAGCTCCAATCAGCCCCAGCATTTT
CASSQPDSSNQPQHF
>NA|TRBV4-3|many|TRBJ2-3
TGCGCCAGCAGCCAAGATCTTCGGGGTCTAGATACGCAGTATTTT
CASSQDLRGLDTQYF
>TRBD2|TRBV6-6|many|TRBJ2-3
TGTGCCAGCTGTAGACTAGCGGGGGCCGTTTCAGATACGCAGTATTTT
CASCRLAGAVSDTQYF
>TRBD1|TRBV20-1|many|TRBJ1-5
TGCAGTGCTACAGACTCCGGGACAGGGGGTTCGGATCAGCCCCAGCATTTT
CSATDSGTGGSDQPQHF
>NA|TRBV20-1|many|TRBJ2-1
TGCAGTGCTGCCGGAGAGGGTGATGAGCAGTTCTTC
CSAAGEGDEQFF
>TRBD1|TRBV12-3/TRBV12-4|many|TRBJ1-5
TGTGCCAGCAGTTACCCGGGACAGGGGGGTCAGCCCCAGCATTTT
CASSYPGQGGQPQHF
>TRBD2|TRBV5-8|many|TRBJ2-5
TGTGCCAGCAGCGGGAGGACTAGCCAAGAGACCCAGTACTTC
CASSGRTSQETQYF
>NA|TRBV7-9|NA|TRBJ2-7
TGTGCCAGCAGCCGCGGGATCAACGAGCAGTACTTC
CASSRGINEQYF
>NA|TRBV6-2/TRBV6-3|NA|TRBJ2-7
TGTGCCAGCATCTACCGGCCACGAGCGGCCTACGAGCAGTACTTC
CASIYRPRAAYEQYF
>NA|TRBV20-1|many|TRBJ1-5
TGCAGTGCGGTAAAAGGGAAGGCAGATCAGCCCCAGCATTTT
CSAVKGKADQPQHF
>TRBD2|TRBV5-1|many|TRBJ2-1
TGCGCCAGCAGCTTGGGACTAGCGGGGGGCGAATACAATGAGCAGTTCTTC
CASSLGLAGGEYNEQFF
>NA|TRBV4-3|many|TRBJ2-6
TGCGCCAGCAGCCAAGTCCCCCCTCGATCCTCTGGGGCCAACGTCCTGACTTTC
CASSQVPPRSSGANVLTF
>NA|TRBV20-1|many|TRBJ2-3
TGCAGTGCTAGAGATACGGGGGGCTCAGGGGATACGCAGTATTTT
CSARDTGGSGDTQYF
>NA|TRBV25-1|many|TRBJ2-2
TGTGCCAGCAGCCTCATCGGGGGCGCGGGGGAGCTGTTTTTT
CASSLIGGAGELFF
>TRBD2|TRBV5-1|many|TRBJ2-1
TGCGCCAGCAGGTTCGGCGGGGGGGCCTACAATGAGCAGTTCTTC
CASRFGGGAYNEQFF
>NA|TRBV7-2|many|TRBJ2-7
TGTGCCAGCAGCTTAGACCCTTACAACGAGCAGTACTTC
CASSLDPYNEQYF
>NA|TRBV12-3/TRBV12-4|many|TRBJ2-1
TGTGCCAGCAGTTCATACAATGAGCAGTTCTTC
CASSSYNEQFF
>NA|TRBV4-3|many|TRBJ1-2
TGCGCCAGCAGCCAAGATTCGTTTCGGACCCAAGGCTACACCTTC
CASSQDSFRTQGYTF
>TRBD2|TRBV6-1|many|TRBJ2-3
TGTGCCAGCAGTGGTAATAGCGGGGCTAGCACAGATACGCAGTATTTT
CASSGNSGASTDTQYF
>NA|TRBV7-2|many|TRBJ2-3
TGTGCCAGCAGCTTAGCCCGAGACAGATACACAGATACGCAGTATTTT
CASSLARDRYTDTQYF
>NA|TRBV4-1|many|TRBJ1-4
TGCGCCAGCAGCCCCTCCGGGTCCAGGGAGGGTGAAAAACTGTTTTTT
CASSPSGSREGEKLFF
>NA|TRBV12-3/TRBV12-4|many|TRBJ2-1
TGTGCCAGCATCCACCGGGCCGGTAGCAGAAATGAGCAGTTCTTC
CASIHRAGSRNEQFF
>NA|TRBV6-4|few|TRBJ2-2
TGTGCCAGCAGTGTATCCACCCAGGGCGGCACCGGGGAGCTGTTTTTT
CASSVSTQGGTGELFF
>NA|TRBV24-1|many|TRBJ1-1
TGTGCCACCAGCCAGGGTGAAGTGACTGAAGCTTTCTTT
CATSQGEVTEAFF
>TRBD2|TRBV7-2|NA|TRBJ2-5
TGTGCCAGCAGCTTAATGGGGGGGTCTCACGAGACCCAGTACTTC
CASSLMGGSHETQYF
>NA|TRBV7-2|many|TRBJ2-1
TGTGCCAGCACCGCCTATCTCGCCTACAATGAGCAGTTCTTC
CASTAYLAYNEQFF
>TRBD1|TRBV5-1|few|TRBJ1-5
TGCGCCAGCAGCTTGGGGACAGGGGGTGGTAGCAATCAGCCCCAGCATTTT
CASSLGTGGGSNQPQHF
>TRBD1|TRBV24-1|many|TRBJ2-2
TGTGCCACCAGTGAAGGGACAGGGGACACCGGGGAGCTGTTTTTT
CATSEGTGDTGELFF
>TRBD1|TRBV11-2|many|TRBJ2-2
TGTGCCAGCAGCCCAGGGGGCTGGACAAAGAACACCGGGGAGCTGTTTTTT
CASSPGGWTKNTGELFF
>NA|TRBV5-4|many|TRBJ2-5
TGTGCCAGCAGCTACAGGGTAGAGACCCAGTACTTC
CASSYRVETQYF
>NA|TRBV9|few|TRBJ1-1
TGTGCCAGCAGCGTAGACGGATCTGAAGCTTTTTTT
CASSVDGSEAFF
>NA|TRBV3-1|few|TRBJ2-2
TGTGCCAGCAGCCTCGACTCATACCCCGACACCGGGGAGCTGTTTTTT
CASSLDSYPDTGELFF
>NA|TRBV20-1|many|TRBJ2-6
TGCAGTGGGGTCGTCCCTGGGGCCAACGTCCTGACTTTC
CSGVVPGANVLTF
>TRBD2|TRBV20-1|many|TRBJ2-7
TGCAGTGCTAGGTCCGGGGGGGAGGATCACGAGCAGTACTTC
CSARSGGEDHEQYF
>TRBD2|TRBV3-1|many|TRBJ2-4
TGTGCCAGCAGCCATGGACCGGGACTAGCGGGGTATCAGTACTTC
CASSHGPGLAGYQYF
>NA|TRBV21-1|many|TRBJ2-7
TGTGCCAGCAGCAAAGCTGGACAGGGAAGTTGCAACGAGCAGTACTTC
CASSKAGQGSCNEQYF
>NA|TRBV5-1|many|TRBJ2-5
TGCGCCAGCAGCTTTTTGGGTAGCGGCGTAGAGACCCAGTACTTC
CASSFLGSGVETQYF